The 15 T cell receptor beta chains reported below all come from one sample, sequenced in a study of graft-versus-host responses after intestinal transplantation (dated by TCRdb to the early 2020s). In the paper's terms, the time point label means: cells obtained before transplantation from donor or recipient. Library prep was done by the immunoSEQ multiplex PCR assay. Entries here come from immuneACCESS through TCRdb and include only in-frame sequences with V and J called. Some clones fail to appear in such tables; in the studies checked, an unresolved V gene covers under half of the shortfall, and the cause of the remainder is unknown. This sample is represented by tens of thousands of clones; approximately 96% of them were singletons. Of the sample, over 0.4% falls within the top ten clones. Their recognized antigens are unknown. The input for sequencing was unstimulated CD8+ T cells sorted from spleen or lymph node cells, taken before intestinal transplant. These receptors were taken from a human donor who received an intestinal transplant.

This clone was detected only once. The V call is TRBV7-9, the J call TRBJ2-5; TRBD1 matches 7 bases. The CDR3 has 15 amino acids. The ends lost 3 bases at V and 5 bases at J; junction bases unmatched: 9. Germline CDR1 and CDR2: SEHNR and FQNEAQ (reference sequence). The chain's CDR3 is CASSFYQGDRETQYF. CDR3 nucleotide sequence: TGTGCCAGCAGCTTCTACCAGGGGGATCGGGAGACCCAGTACTTC.

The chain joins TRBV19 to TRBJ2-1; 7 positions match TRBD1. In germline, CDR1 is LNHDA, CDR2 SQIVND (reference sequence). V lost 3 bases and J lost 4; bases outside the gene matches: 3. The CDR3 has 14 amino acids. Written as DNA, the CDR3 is TGTGCCAGTAGTATCGGGGACAGTTACAATGAGCAGTTCTTC. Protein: CASSIGDSYNEQFF. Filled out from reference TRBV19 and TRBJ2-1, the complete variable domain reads DGGITQSPKYLFRKEGQNVTLSCEQNLNHDAMYWYRQDPGQGLRLIYYSQIVNDFQKGDIAEGYSVSREKKESFPLTVTSAQKNPTAFYLCASSIGDSYNEQFFGPGTRLTVL.

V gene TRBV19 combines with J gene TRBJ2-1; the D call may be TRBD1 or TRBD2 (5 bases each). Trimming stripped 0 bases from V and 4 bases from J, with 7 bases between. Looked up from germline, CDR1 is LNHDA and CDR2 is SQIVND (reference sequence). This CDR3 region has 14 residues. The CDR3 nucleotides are TGTGCCAGTAGTATAGAGGGGACGTACAATGAGCAGTTCTTC. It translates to CASSIEGTYNEQFF.

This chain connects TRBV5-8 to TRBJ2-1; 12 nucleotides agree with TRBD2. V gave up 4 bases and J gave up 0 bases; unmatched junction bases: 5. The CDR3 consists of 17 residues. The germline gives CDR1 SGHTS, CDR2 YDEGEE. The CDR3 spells CASSVGTSGFSYNEQFF. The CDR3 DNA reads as TGTGCCAGCAGCGTGGGGACTAGCGGGTTCTCCTACAATGAGCAGTTCTTC.

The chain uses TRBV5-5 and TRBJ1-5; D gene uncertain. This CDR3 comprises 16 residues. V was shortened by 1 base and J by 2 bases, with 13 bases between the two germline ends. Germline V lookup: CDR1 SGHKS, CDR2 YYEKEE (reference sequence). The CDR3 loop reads CASSLSSGIGNQPQHF. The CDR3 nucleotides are TGTGCCAGCAGCTTGAGCTCGGGGATCGGCAATCAGCCCCAGCATTTT.

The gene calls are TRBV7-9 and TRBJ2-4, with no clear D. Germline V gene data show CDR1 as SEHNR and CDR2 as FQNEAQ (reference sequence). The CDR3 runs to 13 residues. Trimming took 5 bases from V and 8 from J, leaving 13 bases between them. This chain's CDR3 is CASSPLGWDIQYF. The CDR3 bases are TGTGCCAGCAGCCCTCTGGGGTGGGACATTCAGTACTTC.

In DNA, the CDR3 is TGCAGCGTTGAAAAAGGGAGGGGAGGTCGGGCTAACAATGAGCAGTTCTTC. Translation: CSVEKGRGGRANNEQFF. The chain is built from TRBV29-1 and TRBJ2-1, with 7 bases fitting TRBD2. The germline V gene encodes CDR1 SQVTM and CDR2 ANQGSEA. Trimming at V came to 2 bases and at J to 5 bases, leaving 15 bases not matched to a gene. This CDR3 is 17 amino acids long.

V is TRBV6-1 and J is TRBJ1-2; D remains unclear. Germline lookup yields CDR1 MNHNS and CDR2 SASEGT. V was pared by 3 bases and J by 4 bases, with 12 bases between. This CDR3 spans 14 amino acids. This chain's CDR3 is CASSEYRLGYGYTF. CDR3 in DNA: TGTGCCAGCAGTGAGTACCGGCTTGGCTATGGCTACACCTTC.

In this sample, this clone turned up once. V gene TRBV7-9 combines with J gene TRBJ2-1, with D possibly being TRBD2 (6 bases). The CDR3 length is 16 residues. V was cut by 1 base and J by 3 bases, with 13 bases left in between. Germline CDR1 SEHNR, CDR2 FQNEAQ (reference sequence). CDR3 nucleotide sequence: TGTGCCAGCAGCTTAGGTAGCGGTAGACTCTACAATGAGCAGTTCTTC. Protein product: CASSLGSGRLYNEQFF. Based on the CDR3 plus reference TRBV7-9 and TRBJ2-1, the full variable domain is DTGVSQNPRHKITKRGQNVTFRCDPISEHNRLYWYRQTLGQGPEFLTYFQNEAQLEKSRLLSDRFSAERPKGSFSTLEIQRTEQGDSAMYLCASSLGSGRLYNEQFFGPGTRLTVL.

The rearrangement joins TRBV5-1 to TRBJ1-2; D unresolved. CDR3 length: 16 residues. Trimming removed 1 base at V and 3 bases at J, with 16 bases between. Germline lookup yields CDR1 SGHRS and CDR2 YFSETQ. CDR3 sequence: CASSLSTEIWDYGYTF. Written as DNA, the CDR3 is TGCGCCAGCAGCTTGTCCACGGAGATTTGGGACTATGGCTACACCTTC.

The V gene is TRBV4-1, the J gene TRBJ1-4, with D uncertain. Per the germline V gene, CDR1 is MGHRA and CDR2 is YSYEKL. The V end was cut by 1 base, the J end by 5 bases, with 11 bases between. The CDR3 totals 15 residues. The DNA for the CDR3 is TGCGCCAGCAGCCAAGTAGTGTTAGGGAATGAAAAACTGTTTTTT. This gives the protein CASSQVVLGNEKLFF.

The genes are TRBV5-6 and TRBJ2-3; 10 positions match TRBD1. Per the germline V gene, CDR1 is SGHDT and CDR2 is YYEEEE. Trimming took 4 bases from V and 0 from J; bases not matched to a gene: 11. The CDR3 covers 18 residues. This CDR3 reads CASSITGQGSLSTDTQYF. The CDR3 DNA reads TGTGCCAGCAGCATTACGGGACAGGGGTCCCTTAGCACAGATACGCAGTATTTT.

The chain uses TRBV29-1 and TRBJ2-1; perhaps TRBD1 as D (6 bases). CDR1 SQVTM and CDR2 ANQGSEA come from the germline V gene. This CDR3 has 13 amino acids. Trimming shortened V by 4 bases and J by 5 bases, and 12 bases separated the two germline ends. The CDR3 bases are TGCAGCGTTGCAGGGGAATATAACAATGAGCAGTTCTTC. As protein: CSVAGEYNNEQFF.

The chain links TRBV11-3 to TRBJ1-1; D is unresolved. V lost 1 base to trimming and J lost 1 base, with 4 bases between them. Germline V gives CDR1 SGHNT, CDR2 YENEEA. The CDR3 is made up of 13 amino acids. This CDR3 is CASSLVENTEAFF. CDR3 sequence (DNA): TGTGCCAGCAGCTTAGTCGAGAACACTGAAGCTTTCTTT.

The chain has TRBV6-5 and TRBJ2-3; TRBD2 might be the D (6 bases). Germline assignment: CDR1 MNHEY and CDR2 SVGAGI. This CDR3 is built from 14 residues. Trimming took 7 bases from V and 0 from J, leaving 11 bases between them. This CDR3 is CASMIAESTDTQYF. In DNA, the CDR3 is TGTGCCAGCATGATAGCGGAGAGCACAGATACGCAGTATTTT.